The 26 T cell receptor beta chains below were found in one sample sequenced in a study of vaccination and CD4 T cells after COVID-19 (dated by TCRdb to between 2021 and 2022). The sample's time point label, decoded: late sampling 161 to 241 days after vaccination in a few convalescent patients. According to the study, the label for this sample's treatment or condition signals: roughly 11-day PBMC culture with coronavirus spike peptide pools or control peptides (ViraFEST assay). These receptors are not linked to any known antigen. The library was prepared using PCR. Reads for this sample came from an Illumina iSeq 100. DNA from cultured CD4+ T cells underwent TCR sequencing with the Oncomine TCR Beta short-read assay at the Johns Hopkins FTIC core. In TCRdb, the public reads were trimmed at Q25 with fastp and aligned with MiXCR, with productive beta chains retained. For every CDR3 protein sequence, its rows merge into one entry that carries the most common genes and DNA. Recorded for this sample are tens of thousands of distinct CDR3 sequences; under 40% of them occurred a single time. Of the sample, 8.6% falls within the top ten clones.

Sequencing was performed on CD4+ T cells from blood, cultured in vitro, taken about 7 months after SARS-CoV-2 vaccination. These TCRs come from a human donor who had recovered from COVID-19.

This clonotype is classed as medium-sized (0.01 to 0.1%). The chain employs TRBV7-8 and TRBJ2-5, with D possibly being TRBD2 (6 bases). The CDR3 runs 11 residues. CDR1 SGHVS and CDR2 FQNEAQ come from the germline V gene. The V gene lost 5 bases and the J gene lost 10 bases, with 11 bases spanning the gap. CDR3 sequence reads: CASSQLGGQYF. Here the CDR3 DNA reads TGTGCCAGCAGCCAGTTGGGGGGCCAGTACTTC. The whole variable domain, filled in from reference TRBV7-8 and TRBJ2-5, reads GAGVSQSPRYKVAKRGQDVALRCDPISGHVSLFWYQQALGQGPEFLTYFQNEAQLDKSGLPSDRFFAERPEGSVSTLKIQRTQQEDSAVYLCASSQLGGQYFGPGTRLLVL.

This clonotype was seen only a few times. CDR3 DNA sequence: TGTGCCAGCAGTTTTGGACTCACCTACGAGCAGTACTTC. Protein sequence: CASSFGLTYEQYF. This chain joins TRBV28 and TRBJ2-7, with a weak D call TRBD2 (5 bases). The V gene's germline CDR1 is MDHEN and CDR2 SYDVKM. The CDR3 spans 13 residues. Trimming left V 3 bases short and J 2 bases short, with 8 bases between.

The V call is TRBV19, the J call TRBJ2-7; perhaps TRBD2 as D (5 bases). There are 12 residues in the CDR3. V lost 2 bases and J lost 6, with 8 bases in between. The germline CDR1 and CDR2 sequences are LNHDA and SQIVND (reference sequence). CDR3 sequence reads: CASSISGSEQYF. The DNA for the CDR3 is TGTGCCAGTAGTATATCGGGATCCGAGCAGTACTTC.

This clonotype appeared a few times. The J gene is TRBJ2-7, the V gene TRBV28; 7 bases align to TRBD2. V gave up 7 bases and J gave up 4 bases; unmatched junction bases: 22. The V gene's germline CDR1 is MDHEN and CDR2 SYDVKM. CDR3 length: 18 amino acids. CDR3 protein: CASNIRLAVPAGSYEQYF. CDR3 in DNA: TGTGCCAGCAACATTCGGCTAGCGGTACCAGCGGGGTCGTACGAGCAGTACTTC.

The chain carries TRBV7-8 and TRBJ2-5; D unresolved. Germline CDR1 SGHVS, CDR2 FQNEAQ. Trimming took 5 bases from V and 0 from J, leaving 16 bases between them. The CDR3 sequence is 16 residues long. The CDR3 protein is CASSPRRLADQETQYF. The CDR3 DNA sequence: TGTGCCAGCAGCCCCCGACGGCTGGCGGACCAAGAGACCCAGTACTTC.

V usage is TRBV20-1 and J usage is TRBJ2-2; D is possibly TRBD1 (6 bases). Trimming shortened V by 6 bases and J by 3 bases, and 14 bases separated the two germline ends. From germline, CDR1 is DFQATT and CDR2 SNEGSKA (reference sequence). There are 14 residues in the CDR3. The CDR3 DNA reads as TGCAGTGCCGGGACACCGGTCGACACCGGGGAGCTGTTTTTT. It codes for CSAGTPVDTGELFF.

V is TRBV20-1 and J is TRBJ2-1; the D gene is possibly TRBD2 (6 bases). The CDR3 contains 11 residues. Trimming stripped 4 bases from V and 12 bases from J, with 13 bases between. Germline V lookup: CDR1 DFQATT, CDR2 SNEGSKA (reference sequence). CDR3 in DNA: TGCAGTGCTAATGTGGGGGGAATGCAGTTCTTC. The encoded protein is CSANVGGMQFF.

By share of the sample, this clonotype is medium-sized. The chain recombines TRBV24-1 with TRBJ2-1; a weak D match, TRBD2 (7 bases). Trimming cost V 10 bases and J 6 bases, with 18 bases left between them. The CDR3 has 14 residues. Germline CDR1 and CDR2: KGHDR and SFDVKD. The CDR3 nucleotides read TGTGCCACAAGGAACCCAGGGGAGGGCAATGAGCAGTTCTTC. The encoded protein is CATRNPGEGNEQFF.

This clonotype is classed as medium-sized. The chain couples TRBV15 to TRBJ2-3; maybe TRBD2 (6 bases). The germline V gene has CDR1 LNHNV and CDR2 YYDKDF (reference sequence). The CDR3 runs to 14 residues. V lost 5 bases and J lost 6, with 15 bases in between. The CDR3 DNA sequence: TGTGCCACCAGCCCTCGACTAGTTCTTGATACGCAGTATTTT. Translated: CATSPRLVLDTQYF. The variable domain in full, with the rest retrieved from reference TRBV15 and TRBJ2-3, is DAMVIQNPRYQVTQFGKPVTLSCSQTLNHNVMYWYQQKSSQAPKLLFHYYDKDFNNEADTPDNFQSRRPNTSFCFLDIRSPGLGDTAMYLCATSPRLVLDTQYFGPGTRLTVL.

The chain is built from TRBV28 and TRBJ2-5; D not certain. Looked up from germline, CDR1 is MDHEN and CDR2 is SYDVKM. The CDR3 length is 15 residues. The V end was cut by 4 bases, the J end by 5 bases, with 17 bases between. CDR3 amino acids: CASSSPGKVWETQYF. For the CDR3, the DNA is TGTGCCAGCAGTTCCCCGGGCAAGGTTTGGGAGACCCAGTACTTC.

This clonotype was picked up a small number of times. The CDR3: CASSLDSYYGYTF. The DNA of the CDR3 is TGTGCCAGCAGCTTGGACAGTTACTATGGCTACACCTTC. V gene TRBV7-2 combines with J gene TRBJ1-2, with TRBD1 as a possible D gene (6 bases). Germline CDR1 is SGHTA and CDR2 is FQGNSA. This CDR3 comprises 13 residues. The ends were cut back, 3 bases at V and 3 bases at J, with 8 bases in the middle.

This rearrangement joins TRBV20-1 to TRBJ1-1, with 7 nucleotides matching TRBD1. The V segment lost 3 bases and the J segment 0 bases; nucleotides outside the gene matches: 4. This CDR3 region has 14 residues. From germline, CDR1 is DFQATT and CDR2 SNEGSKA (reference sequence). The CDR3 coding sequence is TGCAGTGCTAGTATAGGGACAGTGAACACTGAAGCTTTCTTT. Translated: CSASIGTVNTEAFF.

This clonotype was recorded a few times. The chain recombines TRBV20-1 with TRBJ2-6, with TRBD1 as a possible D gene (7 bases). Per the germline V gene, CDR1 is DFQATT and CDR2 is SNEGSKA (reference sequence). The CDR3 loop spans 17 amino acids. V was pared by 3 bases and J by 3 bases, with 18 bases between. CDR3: CSASRTGGRFGANVLTF. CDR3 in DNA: TGCAGTGCTAGTCGGACAGGTGGGAGGTTTGGGGCCAACGTCCTGACTTTC.

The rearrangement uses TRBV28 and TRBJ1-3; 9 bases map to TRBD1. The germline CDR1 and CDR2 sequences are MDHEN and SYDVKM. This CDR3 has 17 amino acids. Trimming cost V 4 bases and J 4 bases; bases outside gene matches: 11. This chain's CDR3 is CASSSEFTGGRGNTIYF. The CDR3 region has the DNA TGTGCCAGCAGTTCCGAATTCACAGGGGGCAGGGGAAACACCATATATTTT.

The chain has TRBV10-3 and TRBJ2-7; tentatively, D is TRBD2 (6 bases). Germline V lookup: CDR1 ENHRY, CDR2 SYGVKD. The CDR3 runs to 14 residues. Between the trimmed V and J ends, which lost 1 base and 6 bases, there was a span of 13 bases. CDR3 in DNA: TGTGCCATCAGTGAGTGGCGGGAATCGGTCGAGCAGTACTTC. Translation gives CAISEWRESVEQYF.

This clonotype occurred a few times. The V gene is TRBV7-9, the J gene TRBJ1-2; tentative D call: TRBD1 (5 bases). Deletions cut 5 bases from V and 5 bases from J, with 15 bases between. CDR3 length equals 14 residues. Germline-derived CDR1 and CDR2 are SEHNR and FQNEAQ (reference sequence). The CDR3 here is CASSLRSPGYGYTF. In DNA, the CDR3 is TGTGCCAGCAGCCTAAGGAGCCCAGGGTATGGCTACACCTTC.

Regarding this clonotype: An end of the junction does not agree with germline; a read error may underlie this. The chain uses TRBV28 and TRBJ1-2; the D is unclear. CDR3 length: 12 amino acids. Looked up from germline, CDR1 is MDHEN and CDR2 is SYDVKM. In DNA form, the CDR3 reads TGTGCCAGCAGTTCAACTCATTCAATGAGCCCCTTC. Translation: CASSSTHSMSPF.

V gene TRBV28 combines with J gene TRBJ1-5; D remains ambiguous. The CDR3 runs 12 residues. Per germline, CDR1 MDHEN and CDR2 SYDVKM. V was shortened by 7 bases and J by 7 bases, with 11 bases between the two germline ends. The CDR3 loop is CASMGGNQPQHF. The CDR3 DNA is TGTGCCAGCATGGGAGGGAACCAGCCCCAGCATTTT.

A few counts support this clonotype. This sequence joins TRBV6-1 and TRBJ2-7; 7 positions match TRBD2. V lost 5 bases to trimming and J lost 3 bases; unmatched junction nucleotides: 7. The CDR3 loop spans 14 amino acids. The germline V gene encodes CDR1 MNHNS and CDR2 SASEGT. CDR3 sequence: CASSSGETLYEQYF. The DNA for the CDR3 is TGTGCCAGCAGTAGCGGGGAGACCCTCTACGAGCAGTACTTC.

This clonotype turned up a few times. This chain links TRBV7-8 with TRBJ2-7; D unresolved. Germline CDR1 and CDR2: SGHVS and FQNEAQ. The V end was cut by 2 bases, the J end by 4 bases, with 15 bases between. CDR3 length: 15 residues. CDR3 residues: CASSLSGNPRYEQYF. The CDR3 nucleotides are TGTGCCAGCAGCTTAAGTGGGAACCCTAGATACGAGCAGTACTTC.

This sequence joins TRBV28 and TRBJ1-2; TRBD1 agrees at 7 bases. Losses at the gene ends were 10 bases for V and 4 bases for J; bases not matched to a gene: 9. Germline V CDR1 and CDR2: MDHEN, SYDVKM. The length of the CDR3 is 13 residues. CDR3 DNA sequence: TGTGCCACCCGAGGGACAGAGACCTATGGCTACACCTTC. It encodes CATRGTETYGYTF.

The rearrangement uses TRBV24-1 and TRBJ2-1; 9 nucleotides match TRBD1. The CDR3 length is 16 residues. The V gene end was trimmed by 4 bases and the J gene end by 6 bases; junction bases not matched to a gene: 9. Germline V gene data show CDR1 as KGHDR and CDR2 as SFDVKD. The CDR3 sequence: CATSDIRDRAPNEQFF. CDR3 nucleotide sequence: TGTGCCACCAGTGACATCCGGGACAGGGCTCCCAATGAGCAGTTCTTC.

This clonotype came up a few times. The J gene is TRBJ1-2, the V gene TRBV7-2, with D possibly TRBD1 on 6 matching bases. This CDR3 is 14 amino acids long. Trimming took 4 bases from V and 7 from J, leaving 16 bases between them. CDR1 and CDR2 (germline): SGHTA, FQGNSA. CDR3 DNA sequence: TGTGCCAGCAGCTCCACACAGGGTACACGTGGCTACACCTTC. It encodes CASSSTQGTRGYTF.

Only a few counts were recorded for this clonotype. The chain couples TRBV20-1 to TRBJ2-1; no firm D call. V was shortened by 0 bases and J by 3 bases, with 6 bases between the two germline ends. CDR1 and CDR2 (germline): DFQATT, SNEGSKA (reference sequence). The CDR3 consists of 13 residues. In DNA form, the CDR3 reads TGCAGTGCTAGAGATCCGAGCTACAATGAGCAGTTCTTC. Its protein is CSARDPSYNEQFF.

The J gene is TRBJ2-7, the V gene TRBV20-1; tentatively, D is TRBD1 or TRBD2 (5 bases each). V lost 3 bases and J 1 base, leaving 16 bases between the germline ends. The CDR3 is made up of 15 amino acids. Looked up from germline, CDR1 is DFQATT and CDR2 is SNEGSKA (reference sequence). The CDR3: CSARNRDEGSYEQYF. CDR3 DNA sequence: TGCAGTGCTAGGAACCGGGACGAAGGGTCCTACGAGCAGTACTTC.

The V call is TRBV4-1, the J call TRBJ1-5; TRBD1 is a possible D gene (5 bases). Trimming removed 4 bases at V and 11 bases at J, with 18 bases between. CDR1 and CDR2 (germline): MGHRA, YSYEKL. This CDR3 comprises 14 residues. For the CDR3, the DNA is TGCGCCAGCAGCCTATCGACCCCTCAGGGAGCCCAGCATTTT. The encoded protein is CASSLSTPQGAQHF.